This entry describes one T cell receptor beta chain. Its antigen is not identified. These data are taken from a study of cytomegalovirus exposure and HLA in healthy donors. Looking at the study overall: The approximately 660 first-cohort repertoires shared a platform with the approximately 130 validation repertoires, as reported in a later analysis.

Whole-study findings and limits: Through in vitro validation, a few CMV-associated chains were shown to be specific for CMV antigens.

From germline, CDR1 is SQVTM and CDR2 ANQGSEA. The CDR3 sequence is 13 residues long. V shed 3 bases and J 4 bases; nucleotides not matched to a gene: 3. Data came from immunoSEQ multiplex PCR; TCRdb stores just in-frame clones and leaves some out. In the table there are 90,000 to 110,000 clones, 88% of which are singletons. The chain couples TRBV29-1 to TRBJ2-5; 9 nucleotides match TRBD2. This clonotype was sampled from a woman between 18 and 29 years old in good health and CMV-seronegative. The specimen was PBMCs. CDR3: CSVDPGLAETQYF. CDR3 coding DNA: TGCAGCGTTGACCCGGGACTAGCAGAGACCCAGTACTTC.